A single sample is the source of the 12 T cell receptor beta chains below, sequenced in a study of siplizumab effects on memory and regulatory T cells (dated by TCRdb to between 2018 and 2021). Preparation of the library involved the immunoSEQ multiplex PCR assay. Entries here come from immuneACCESS through TCRdb and include only in-frame sequences with V and J called. Some clones fail to appear in such tables; in the studies checked, an unresolved V gene covers under half of the shortfall, and the cause of the remainder is unknown. The sample data list about 100,000 clones, and about 95% of these were observed just once. The ten largest clones take up roughly 1.3% of the sample. The sequenced sample consisted of non-Treg CD4+ T cells sorted from blood. This specimen's cell subset or site label, per the study, means: FACS-sorted unstimulated CD4+ non-regulatory T cells. All receptors derive from a human donor in good health.

The chain is built from TRBV27 and TRBJ2-2; D tentatively reads TRBD1 or TRBD2 (5 bases each). This CDR3 has 15 amino acids. V gave up 3 bases and J gave up 0 bases, with 8 bases separating them. CDR1 and CDR2 from the germline V gene are MNHEY and SMNVEV (reference sequence). DNA of the CDR3: TGTGCCAGCAGTTTCGGGACGACGAACACCGGGGAGCTGTTTTTT. Its protein product is CASSFGTTNTGELFF.

V is TRBV5-1 and J is TRBJ2-3, with TRBD2 matching 7 bases. V was clipped by 2 bases and J by 4 bases; unmatched bases: 7. Germline V gene lookup returns CDR1 SGHRS and CDR2 YFSETQ. The CDR3 length is 15 residues. The CDR3 loop reads CASSFGLGDADTQYF. In DNA, the CDR3 is TGCGCCAGCAGCTTCGGACTAGGAGACGCAGATACGCAGTATTTT.

V and J are TRBV5-4 and TRBJ2-5; the match to TRBD2 covers 15 bases. Germline V gives CDR1 SGHNT, CDR2 YYREEE (reference sequence). The CDR3 consists of 17 residues. V shed 4 bases, J shed 3 bases, and the junction held 7 bases outside the gene matches. CDR3 residues: CASSPPGTSGRKETQYF. The CDR3 nucleotides read TGTGCCAGCAGCCCTCCCGGGACTAGCGGGAGGAAAGAGACCCAGTACTTC.

The V call is TRBV19, the J call TRBJ2-1; TRBD2 aligns across 9 bases. Germline loops: CDR1 LNHDA, CDR2 SQIVND (reference sequence). J gave up 2 bases and V 8 bases, and 7 bases lay outside the gene matches. This CDR3 is 15 amino acids long. The CDR3 coding sequence is TGTGCCAGTGTTCGGTCTAGCGGGGCCTACAATGAGCAGTTCTTC. Its protein is CASVRSSGAYNEQFF.

V gene TRBV7-3 combines with J gene TRBJ2-1; the match to TRBD2 covers 9 bases. Losses at the gene ends were 4 bases for V and 9 bases for J; bases not matched to a gene: 10. This CDR3 is 15 amino acids long. CDR1 and CDR2 (germline): SGHTA, FQGTGA. As DNA, the CDR3 is TGTGCCAGCAGCTCCCTAGCGGGGCCTTCCGTTGAGCAGTTCTTC. Translating gives CASSSLAGPSVEQFF.

J is TRBJ2-7 and V is TRBV5-6, with TRBD1 identical over 7 bases. CDR3 length: 16 amino acids. In germline, CDR1 is SGHDT, CDR2 YYEEEE. V lost 3 bases to trimming and J lost 6 bases; unmatched junction nucleotides: 15. The CDR3 region has the DNA TGTGCCAGCAGCTACAGAACGACAGGGCGAAGGGTCGAGCAGTACTTC. This encodes CASSYRTTGRRVEQYF. Variable domain in full (rest from reference TRBV5-6 and TRBJ2-7): DAGVTQSPTHLIKTRGQQVTLRCSPKSGHDTVSWYQQALGQGPQFIFQYYEEEERQRGNFPDRFSGHQFPNYSSELNVNALLLGDSALYLCASSYRTTGRRVEQYFGPGTRLTVT.

This clone was seen once. One junction end does not reproduce the germline sequence, and a read error may be involved. The chain employs TRBV7-7 and TRBJ2-3; TRBD1 agrees at 9 bases. Germline CDR1 and CDR2: SSHAT and FNYEAQ (reference sequence). The CDR3 contains 15 residues. DNA for the CDR3: TGTGCTAGCACCCCGGGACAGGGTTACACAGATACGCAGTATTTT. Amino acids: CASTPGQGYTDTQYF.

The sample holds one count of this clone. The CDR3 is CASSLGLAATDTQYF. In nucleotides, the CDR3 is TGCGCCAGCAGCTTGGGACTAGCGGCCACAGATACGCAGTATTTT. The chain uses TRBV5-1 and TRBJ2-3; 9 nucleotides agree with TRBD2. There are 15 residues in the CDR3. The V segment lost 0 bases and the J segment 2 bases; nucleotides outside the gene matches: 1. Germline V gene sequence: CDR1 SGHRS, CDR2 YFSETQ.

The CDR3 region is CATSRVKGGSSYNEQFF. The CDR3 region has the DNA TGTGCCACCAGCAGAGTAAAGGGTGGGAGCTCCTACAATGAGCAGTTCTTC. The chain recombines TRBV15 with TRBJ2-1, with a tentative D call TRBD2 (5 bases). V was pared by 1 base and J by 0 bases, with 13 bases between. The CDR3 spans 17 residues. CDR1 LNHNV and CDR2 YYDKDF come from the germline V gene (reference sequence).

This chain links TRBV7-8 with TRBJ1-5; no clear D. V lost 5 bases and J 6 bases, leaving 14 bases between the germline ends. Germline-derived CDR1 and CDR2 are SGHVS and FQNEAQ. The CDR3 sequence is 14 residues long. Here the CDR3 reads CASSPGPGRQPQHF. In DNA, the CDR3 is TGTGCCAGCAGCCCTGGGCCCGGACGTCAGCCCCAGCATTTT.

The CDR3 coding sequence is TGTGCCAGCAGGCTCCTAAAGGGGGGTATACTGTTTTTT. It is translated as CASRLLKGGILFF. This chain connects TRBV2 to TRBJ1-4; TRBD1 might be the D (6 bases). This CDR3 comprises 13 residues. CDR1 SNHLY and CDR2 FYNNEI come from the germline V gene. Between the trimmed V and J ends, which lost 6 bases and 13 bases, there was a span of 18 bases.

The V call is TRBV27, the J call TRBJ2-6; 8 nucleotides line up with TRBD1. J was trimmed by 2 bases and V by 2 bases; bases with no gene match: 8. The germline CDR1 and CDR2 sequences are MNHEY and SMNVEV (reference sequence). The CDR3 contains 18 residues. CDR3 sequence reads: CASSLRDRSLAGANVLTF. The CDR3 DNA sequence: TGTGCCAGCAGTTTACGGGACAGGAGTCTGGCTGGGGCCAACGTCCTGACTTTC.